Below, one T cell receptor (beta chain) is given with its context. The entry originates in a study of blood T cell repertoires in COVID-19. As handled by the study authors: Amplification of reference gene primers provided the estimated nucleated cell counts. Clones were sequenced by immunoSEQ multiplex PCR, and TCRdb holds only the in-frame ones, with some missing. The V and J calls and clone size come from that table; D and trimming were worked out from the DNA. Seen here are roughly 140,000 clones, 87% observed once, and the top ten hold around 10%. V was shortened by 1 base and J by 8 bases, with 14 bases between the two germline ends. The CDR3 is 15 amino acids. Germline V lookup: CDR1 MGHRA, CDR2 YSYEKL.

The chain recombines TRBV4-1 with TRBJ1-4; D gene unclear. The source is a man aged 60 to 69 who had recovered from COVID-19. The source material was PBMCs or T cells enriched from blood (not recorded which). The CDR3 coding sequence is TGCGCCAGCAGCCAAGTACCGCAAGCGATGGAAAAACTGTTTTTT. Its protein is CASSQVPQAMEKLFF.